These 18 T cell receptor beta chains were sequenced from one sample in a study of PD-1 blockade in classical Hodgkin lymphoma. As for time point: cycle 4 day 1 (C4D1), after less than seven weeks of nivolumab. Every patient relapsed after autologous stem cell transplantation, and brentuximab vedotin exposure varied. Sequencing was performed with immunoSEQ multiplex PCR; in TCRdb, only in-frame clones are kept and a portion is missing. The profile shows 25,000 to 35,000 clones, around three quarters of them singletons. The starting material was peripheral blood mononuclear cells (PBMCs), obtained before the fourth cycle of nivolumab. All receptors derive from a human donor with classical Hodgkin lymphoma.

The chain has TRBV7-8 and TRBJ2-3, with TRBD2 matching over 14 bases. The V gene's germline CDR1 is SGHVS and CDR2 FQNEAQ. This CDR3 region has 18 residues. Trimming cost V 5 bases and J 0 bases; bases outside gene matches: 7. The CDR3 coding sequence is TGTGCCAGCAGCCGCGGGACTAGCGGGGGTTATAGCACAGATACGCAGTATTTT. Translation: CASSRGTSGGYSTDTQYF. Together with reference TRBV7-8 and TRBJ2-3, the CDR3 gives the full variable domain: GAGVSQSPRYKVAKRGQDVALRCDPISGHVSLFWYQQALGQGPEFLTYFQNEAQLDKSGLPSDRFFAERPEGSVSTLKIQRTQQEDSAVYLCASSRGTSGGYSTDTQYFGPGTRLTVL.

The V call is TRBV13, the J call TRBJ2-7; 7 bases map to TRBD2. Trimming took 5 bases from V and 7 from J; bases not matched to a gene: 8. The CDR3 has 13 amino acids. Per the germline V gene, CDR1 is PRHDT and CDR2 is FYEKMQ (reference sequence). CDR3 protein: CASSPMGREEQYF. In nucleotides, the CDR3 is TGTGCCAGCAGCCCTATGGGGAGGGAAGAGCAGTACTTC.

This chain connects TRBV4-2 to TRBJ2-3; 14 bases are a match to TRBD2. Germline CDR1 reads LGHNA; CDR2 reads YNFKEQ. This CDR3 is 19 amino acids long. The V gene end was trimmed by 2 bases and the J gene end by 4 bases; junction bases not matched to a gene: 11. The CDR3 loop reads CASSQTPGTSGRGSDTQYF. The CDR3 DNA reads TGTGCCAGCAGCCAAACCCCCGGGACTAGCGGGAGAGGGTCAGATACGCAGTATTTT.

This clone occurred a few times. The chain uses TRBV5-1 and TRBJ2-5; 14 nucleotides align to TRBD2. This CDR3 comprises 16 residues. V gave up 0 bases and J gave up 6 bases; unmatched junction bases: 4. The germline V gene has CDR1 SGHRS and CDR2 YFSETQ. The CDR3, as DNA: TGCGCCAGCAGCTTGGTGACTAGCGGGAGGGTCCAGACCCAGTACTTC. Translated, it gives CASSLVTSGRVQTQYF.

In its sample, this clone ranks as medium-sized. This chain uses TRBV27 with TRBJ1-2; no clear D gene. This CDR3 has 11 amino acids. The V and J ends lost 4 bases and 8 bases respectively, with 8 bases between them. Germline loops: CDR1 MNHEY, CDR2 SMNVEV (reference sequence). CDR3 loop: CASSYGGGYTF. The DNA of the CDR3 is TGTGCCAGCAGTTACGGTGGAGGCTACACCTTC.

This rearrangement joins TRBV6-1 to TRBJ2-1, with D tentatively TRBD1 (5 bases). The CDR3 extends over 15 amino acids. CDR1 is MNHNS and CDR2 is SASEGT in the germline V gene. The germline V and J ends were trimmed by 2 bases and 6 bases, with 14 bases remaining between them. CDR3 in amino acids: CASSEQGRAGNEQFF. CDR3 bases: TGTGCCAGCAGTGAACAGGGTCGCGCAGGCAATGAGCAGTTCTTC.

The chain employs TRBV5-1 and TRBJ2-7; D is unclear. Trimming shortened V by 1 base and J by 3 bases, and 23 bases separated the two germline ends. From germline, CDR1 is SGHRS and CDR2 YFSETQ. The CDR3 length is 18 residues. This CDR3 is CASSLYGYGSPRDYEQYF. The CDR3, as DNA: TGCGCCAGCAGCTTGTACGGGTATGGGTCTCCAAGGGACTACGAGCAGTACTTC.

This clone showed up just a few times. This sequence joins TRBV5-5 and TRBJ1-2, with TRBD1 matching over 11 bases. The CDR3 totals 13 residues. Germline CDR1 reads SGHKS; CDR2 reads YYEKEE (reference sequence). After removal of 4 bases from V and 8 bases from J, the junction contained 4 bases not matched to a gene. The CDR3 bases are TGTGCCAGCAGCGAGGACAGGGGGCACGGCTACACCTTC. Its translation: CASSEDRGHGYTF.

The V call is TRBV4-1, the J call TRBJ1-1; the D is unclear. Germline assignment: CDR1 MGHRA and CDR2 YSYEKL. The CDR3 extends over 15 amino acids. V was clipped by 0 bases and J by 0 bases, with 8 bases between them. The CDR3 is CASSQDDNVNTEAFF. Written as DNA, the CDR3 is TGCGCCAGCAGCCAAGATGACAACGTGAACACTGAAGCTTTCTTT.

J is TRBJ2-3 and V is TRBV5-1, with TRBD2 as a possible D gene (6 bases). The CDR3 is 15 residues long. The germline V and J ends were trimmed by 3 bases and 1 base, with 12 bases remaining between them. In germline, CDR1 is SGHRS, CDR2 YFSETQ. The CDR3 spells CASSSYGGGTDTQYF. The CDR3 DNA reads TGCGCCAGCAGCTCGTACGGCGGGGGCACAGATACGCAGTATTTT.

The V and J genes are TRBV19 and TRBJ2-3; D is perhaps TRBD1 (6 bases). CDR1 is LNHDA and CDR2 is SQIVND in the germline V gene (reference sequence). This CDR3 is built from 13 residues. The ends were cut back, 9 bases at V and 1 base at J, with 11 bases in the middle. The DNA for the CDR3 is TGTGCCAGCGGACAGAGAGGCACAGATACGCAGTATTTT. Translation: CASGQRGTDTQYF.

The chain recombines TRBV19 with TRBJ1-1, with TRBD1 as a possible D gene (5 bases). V lost 4 bases to trimming and J lost 4 bases, with 7 bases between them. The CDR3 totals 12 residues. Germline V lookup: CDR1 LNHDA, CDR2 SQIVND (reference sequence). The CDR3 is CASSTGVTEAFF. CDR3 coding DNA: TGTGCCAGTAGTACGGGGGTCACTGAAGCTTTCTTT.

This clone has only a few counts. This sequence joins TRBV6-6 and TRBJ1-2; 7 nucleotides match TRBD1. This CDR3 comprises 14 residues. Trimming removed 6 bases from V and 2 bases from J; junction bases left unmatched: 6. Germline values: CDR1 MNHNY, CDR2 SVGAGI (reference sequence). In nucleotides, the CDR3 is TGTGCCAGCAGGCCACCGGGACAGAACTATGGCTACACCTTC. It encodes CASRPPGQNYGYTF.

This chain uses TRBV5-8 with TRBJ2-5; 7 nucleotides agree with TRBD2. Trimming took 3 bases from V and 4 from J; bases not matched to a gene: 6. The V gene's germline CDR1 is SGHTS and CDR2 YDEGEE. The CDR3 contains 14 residues. The CDR3 region is CASSSLGGSETQYF. For the CDR3, the DNA is TGTGCCAGCAGCTCGCTCGGGGGGTCAGAGACCCAGTACTTC.

In this sample, this clone turned up a few times. This chain links TRBV11-3 with TRBJ2-1, with D perhaps TRBD1 or TRBD2 (6 bases each). Germline lookup yields CDR1 SGHNT and CDR2 YENEEA. Trimming shortened V by 5 bases and J by 8 bases, and 16 bases separated the two germline ends. The CDR3 length is 14 residues. CDR3 residues: CASSPPGGEDEQFF. CDR3 DNA sequence: TGTGCCAGCAGCCCCCCCGGGGGCGAGGATGAGCAGTTCTTC.

V usage is TRBV19 and J usage is TRBJ2-4, with TRBD1 matching over 8 bases. Germline V gene lookup returns CDR1 LNHDA and CDR2 SQIVND (reference sequence). The CDR3 consists of 15 residues. V trimming: 1 base; J trimming: 2 bases; junction bases outside the gene matches: 1. Written as DNA, the CDR3 is TGTGCCAGTAGTATAGGACAGGGGTCCAAAAACATTCAGTACTTC. Translated, it gives CASSIGQGSKNIQYF.

The genes are TRBV13 and TRBJ2-7; TRBD2 agrees at 8 bases. This CDR3 spans 14 amino acids. Germline V gene lookup returns CDR1 PRHDT and CDR2 FYEKMQ (reference sequence). Losses at the gene ends were 6 bases for V and 3 bases for J; bases not matched to a gene: 7. The CDR3 DNA is TGTGCCAGCAGACCCACTAGCGGCTACTACGAGCAGTACTTC. Protein sequence: CASRPTSGYYEQYF.

The chain's CDR3 is CASSPHLDIRAYEQYF. The CDR3 nucleotides are TGCGCCAGCAGCCCCCACCTGGACATTCGAGCCTACGAGCAGTACTTC. This sequence joins TRBV4-3 and TRBJ2-7; tentative D call: TRBD1 (5 bases). Trimming removed 4 bases at V and 2 bases at J, with 18 bases between. The germline gives CDR1 LGHNA, CDR2 YSLEER. The CDR3 loop spans 16 amino acids.